This T cell receptor (beta chain) was identified in a study of blood T cell repertoires in COVID-19. About the research overall: PBMCs, B-cell-depleted T cells, or T cells provided the cDNA or gDNA that made up the material.

This clone showed up just once. Generated by immunoSEQ multiplex PCR, the TCRdb table keeps only in-frame clones and is missing some. The repertoire includes approximately 52,000 clones, about 91% of them detected once, and 2.5% to 3.5% sits in the top ten. The CDR3 is 16 amino acids. V was shortened by 5 bases and J by 5 bases, with 19 bases between the two germline ends. Per germline, CDR1 MDHEN and CDR2 SYDVKM. The chain joins TRBV28 to TRBJ2-1, with D perhaps TRBD2 (7 bases). Sequencing was carried out using peripheral blood. The source is a man between 50 and 59 years old with acute or convalescent COVID-19. In DNA, the CDR3 is TGTGCCAGCAGTACCCCCTTGGGAGGGGGAGACAATGAGCAGTTCTTC. It translates to CASSTPLGGGDNEQFF.